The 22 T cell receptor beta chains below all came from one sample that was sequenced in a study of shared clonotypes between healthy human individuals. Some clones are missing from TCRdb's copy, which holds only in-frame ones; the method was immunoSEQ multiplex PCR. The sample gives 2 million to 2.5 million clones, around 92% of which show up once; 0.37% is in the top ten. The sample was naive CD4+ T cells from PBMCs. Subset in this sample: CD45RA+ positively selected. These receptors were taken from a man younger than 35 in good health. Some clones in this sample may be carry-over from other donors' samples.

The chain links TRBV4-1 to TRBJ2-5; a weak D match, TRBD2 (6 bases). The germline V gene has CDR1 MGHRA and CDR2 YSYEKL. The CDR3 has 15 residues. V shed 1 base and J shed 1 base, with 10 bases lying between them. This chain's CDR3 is CASSQVIAAQETQYF. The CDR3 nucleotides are TGCGCCAGCAGCCAAGTTATAGCGGCCCAAGAGACCCAGTACTTC.

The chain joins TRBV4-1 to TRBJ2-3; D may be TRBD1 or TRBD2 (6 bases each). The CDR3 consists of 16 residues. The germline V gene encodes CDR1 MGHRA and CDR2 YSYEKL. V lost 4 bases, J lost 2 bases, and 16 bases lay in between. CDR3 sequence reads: CASSRFAPGATDTQYF. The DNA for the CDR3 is TGCGCCAGCAGCCGCTTCGCTCCGGGGGCCACAGATACGCAGTATTTT.

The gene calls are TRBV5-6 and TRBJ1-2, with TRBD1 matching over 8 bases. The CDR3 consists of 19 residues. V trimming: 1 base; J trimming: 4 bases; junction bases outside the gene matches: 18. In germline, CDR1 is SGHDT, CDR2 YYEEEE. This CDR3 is CASSLIGGRPGQESYGYTF. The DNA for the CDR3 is TGTGCCAGCAGCTTGATTGGGGGTAGACCGGGACAGGAGAGCTATGGCTACACCTTC. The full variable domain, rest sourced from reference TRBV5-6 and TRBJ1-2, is DAGVTQSPTHLIKTRGQQVTLRCSPKSGHDTVSWYQQALGQGPQFIFQYYEEEERQRGNFPDRFSGHQFPNYSSELNVNALLLGDSALYLCASSLIGGRPGQESYGYTFGSGTRLTVV.

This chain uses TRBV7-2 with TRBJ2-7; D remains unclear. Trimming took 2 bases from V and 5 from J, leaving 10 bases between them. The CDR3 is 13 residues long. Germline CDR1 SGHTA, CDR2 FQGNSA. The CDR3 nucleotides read TGTGCCAGCAGCTTACGAAGTGCTGACGAGCAGTACTTC. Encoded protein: CASSLRSADEQYF. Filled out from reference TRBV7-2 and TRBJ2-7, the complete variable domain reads GAGVSQSPSNKVTEKGKDVELRCDPISGHTALYWYRQSLGQGLEFLIYFQGNSAPDKSGLPSDRFSAERTGGSVSTLTIQRTQQEDSAVYLCASSLRSADEQYFGPGTRLTVT.

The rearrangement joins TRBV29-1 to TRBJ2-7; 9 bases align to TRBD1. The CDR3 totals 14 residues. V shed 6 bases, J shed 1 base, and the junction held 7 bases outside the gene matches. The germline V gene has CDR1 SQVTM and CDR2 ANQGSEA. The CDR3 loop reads CSVRRQGGSYEQYF. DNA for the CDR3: TGCAGCGTCCGACGACAGGGGGGGTCCTACGAGCAGTACTTC.

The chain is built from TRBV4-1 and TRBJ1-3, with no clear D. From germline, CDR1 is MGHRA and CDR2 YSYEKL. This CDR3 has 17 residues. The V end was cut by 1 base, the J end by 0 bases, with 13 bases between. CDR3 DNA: TGCGCCAGCAGCCAAGGATTCGCCAGGAGCTCTGGAAACACCATATATTTT. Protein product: CASSQGFARSSGNTIYF.

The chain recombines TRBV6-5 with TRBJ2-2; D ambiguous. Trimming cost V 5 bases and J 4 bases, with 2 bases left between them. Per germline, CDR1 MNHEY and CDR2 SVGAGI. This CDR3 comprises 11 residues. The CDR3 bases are TGTGCCAGCAGTCGCACCGGGGAGCTGTTTTTT. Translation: CASSRTGELFF.

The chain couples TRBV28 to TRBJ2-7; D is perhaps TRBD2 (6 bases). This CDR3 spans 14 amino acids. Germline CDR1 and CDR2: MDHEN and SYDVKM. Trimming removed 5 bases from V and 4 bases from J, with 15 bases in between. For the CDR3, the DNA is TGTGCCAGCAGTCCACCTCAGGAGGGTTACGAGCAGTACTTC. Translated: CASSPPQEGYEQYF.

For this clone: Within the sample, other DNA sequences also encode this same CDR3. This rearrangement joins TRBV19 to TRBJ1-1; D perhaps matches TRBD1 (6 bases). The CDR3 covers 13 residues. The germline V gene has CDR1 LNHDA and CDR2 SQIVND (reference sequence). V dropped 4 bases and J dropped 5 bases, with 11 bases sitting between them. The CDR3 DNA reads TGTGCCAGTAGTACGCAGGGGAGGACTGAAGCTTTCTTT. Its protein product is CASSTQGRTEAFF. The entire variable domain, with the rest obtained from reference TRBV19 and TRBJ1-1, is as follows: DGGITQSPKYLFRKEGQNVTLSCEQNLNHDAMYWYRQDPGQGLRLIYYSQIVNDFQKGDIAEGYSVSREKKESFPLTVTSAQKNPTAFYLCASSTQGRTEAFFGQGTRLTVV.

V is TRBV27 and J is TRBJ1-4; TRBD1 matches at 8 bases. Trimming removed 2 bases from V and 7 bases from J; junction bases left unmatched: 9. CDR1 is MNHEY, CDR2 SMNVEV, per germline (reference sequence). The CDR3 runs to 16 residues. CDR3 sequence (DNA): TGTGCCAGCAGTTTAAAAGCCGGACAGGGCGTTGAAAAACTGTTTTTT. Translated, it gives CASSLKAGQGVEKLFF.

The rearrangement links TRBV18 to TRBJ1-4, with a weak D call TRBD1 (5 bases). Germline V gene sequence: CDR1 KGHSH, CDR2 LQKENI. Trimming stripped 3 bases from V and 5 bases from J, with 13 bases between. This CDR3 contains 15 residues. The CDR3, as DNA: TGTGCCAGCTCACCGGCCTTGACAGAGAATGAAAAACTGTTTTTT. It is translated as CASSPALTENEKLFF.

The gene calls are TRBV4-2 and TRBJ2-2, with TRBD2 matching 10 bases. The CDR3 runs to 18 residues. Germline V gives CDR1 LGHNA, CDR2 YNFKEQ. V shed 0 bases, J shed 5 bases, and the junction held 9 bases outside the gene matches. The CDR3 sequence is CASSQEPSGRSMTGELFF. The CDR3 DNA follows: TGTGCCAGCAGCCAAGAACCTAGCGGGAGATCTATGACCGGGGAGCTGTTTTTT.

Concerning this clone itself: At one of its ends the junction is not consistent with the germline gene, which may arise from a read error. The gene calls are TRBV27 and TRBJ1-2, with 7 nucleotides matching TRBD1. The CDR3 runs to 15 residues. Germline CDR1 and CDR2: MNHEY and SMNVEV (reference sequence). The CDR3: CASANAGDRQQITSF. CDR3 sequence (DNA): TGTGCCAGCGCTAACGCCGGGGACAGACAACAAATAACCTCCTTC.

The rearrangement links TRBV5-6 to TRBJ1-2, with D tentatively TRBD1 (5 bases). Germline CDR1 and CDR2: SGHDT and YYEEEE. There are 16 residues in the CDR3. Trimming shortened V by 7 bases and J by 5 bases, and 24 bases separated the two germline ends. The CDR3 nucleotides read TGTGCCAGCGCCTATTGGGACCTTTCACAGATTTATGGCTACACCTTC. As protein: CASAYWDLSQIYGYTF.

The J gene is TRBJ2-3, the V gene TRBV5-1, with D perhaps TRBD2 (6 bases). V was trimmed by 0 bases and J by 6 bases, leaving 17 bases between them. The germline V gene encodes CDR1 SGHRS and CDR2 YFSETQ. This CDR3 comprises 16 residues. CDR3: CASSLGSSGVVDTQYF. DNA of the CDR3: TGCGCCAGCAGCTTGGGGAGTAGCGGAGTTGTCGATACGCAGTATTTT.

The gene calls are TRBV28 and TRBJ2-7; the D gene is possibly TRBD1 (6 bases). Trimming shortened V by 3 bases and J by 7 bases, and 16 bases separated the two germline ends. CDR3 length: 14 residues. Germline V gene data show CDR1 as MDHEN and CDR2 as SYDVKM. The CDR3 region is CASSFSTGLGEQYF. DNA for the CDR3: TGTGCCAGCAGTTTTTCAACAGGGTTGGGGGAGCAGTACTTC. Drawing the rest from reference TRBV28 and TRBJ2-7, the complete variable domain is DVKVTQSSRYLVKRTGEKVFLECVQDMDHENMFWYRQDPGLGLRLIYFSYDVKMKEKGDIPEGYSVSREKKERFSLILESASTNQTSMYLCASSFSTGLGEQYFGPGTRLTVT.

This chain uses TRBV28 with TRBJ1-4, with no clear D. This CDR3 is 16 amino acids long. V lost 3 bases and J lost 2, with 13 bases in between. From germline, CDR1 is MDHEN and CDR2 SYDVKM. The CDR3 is CASSLGQPGTNEKLFF. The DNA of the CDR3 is TGTGCCAGCAGTTTGGGCCAGCCCGGGACTAATGAAAAACTGTTTTTT.

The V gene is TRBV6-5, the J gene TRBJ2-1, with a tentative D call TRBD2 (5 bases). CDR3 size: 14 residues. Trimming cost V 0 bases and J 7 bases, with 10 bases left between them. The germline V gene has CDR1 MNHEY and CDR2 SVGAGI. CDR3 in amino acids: CASSYSLGSNEQFF. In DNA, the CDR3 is TGTGCCAGCAGTTACTCGCTAGGGAGTAATGAGCAGTTCTTC.

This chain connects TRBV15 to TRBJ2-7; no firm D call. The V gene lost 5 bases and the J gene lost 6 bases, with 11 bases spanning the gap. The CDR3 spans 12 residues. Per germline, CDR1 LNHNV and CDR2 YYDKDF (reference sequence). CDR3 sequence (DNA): TGTGCCACCAGCCCCCGACCTCGCGAGCAGTACTTC. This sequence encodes CATSPRPREQYF.

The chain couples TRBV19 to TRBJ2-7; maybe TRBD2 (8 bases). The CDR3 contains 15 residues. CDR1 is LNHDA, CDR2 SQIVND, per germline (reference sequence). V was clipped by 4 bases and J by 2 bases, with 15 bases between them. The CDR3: CASSTPGRGPYEQYF. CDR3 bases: TGTGCCAGTAGTACCCCCGGGAGGGGGCCCTACGAGCAGTACTTC. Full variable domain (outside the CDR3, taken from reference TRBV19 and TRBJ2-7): DGGITQSPKYLFRKEGQNVTLSCEQNLNHDAMYWYRQDPGQGLRLIYYSQIVNDFQKGDIAEGYSVSREKKESFPLTVTSAQKNPTAFYLCASSTPGRGPYEQYFGPGTRLTVT.

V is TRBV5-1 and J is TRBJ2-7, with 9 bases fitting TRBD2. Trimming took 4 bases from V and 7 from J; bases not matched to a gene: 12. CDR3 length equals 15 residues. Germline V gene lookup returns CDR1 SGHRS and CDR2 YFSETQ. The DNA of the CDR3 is TGCGCCAGCAGCCCGACTAGCGGACCGAGAGGGGAGCAGTACTTC. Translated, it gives CASSPTSGPRGEQYF. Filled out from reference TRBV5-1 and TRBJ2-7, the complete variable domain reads KAGVTQTPRYLIKTRGQQVTLSCSPISGHRSVSWYQQTPGQGLQFLFEYFSETQRNKGNFPGRFSGRQFSNSRSEMNVSTLELGDSALYLCASSPTSGPRGEQYFGPGTRLTVT.

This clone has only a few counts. Here the CDR3 reads CASSVGRHSGNTIYF. In nucleotides, the CDR3 is TGTGCCAGCAGCGTAGGTCGGCACTCTGGAAACACCATATATTTT. The chain employs TRBV9 and TRBJ1-3; D not resolved. The CDR3 is 15 amino acids. The germline CDR1 and CDR2 sequences are SGDLS and YYNGEE. V was clipped by 0 bases and J by 0 bases, with 7 bases between them.